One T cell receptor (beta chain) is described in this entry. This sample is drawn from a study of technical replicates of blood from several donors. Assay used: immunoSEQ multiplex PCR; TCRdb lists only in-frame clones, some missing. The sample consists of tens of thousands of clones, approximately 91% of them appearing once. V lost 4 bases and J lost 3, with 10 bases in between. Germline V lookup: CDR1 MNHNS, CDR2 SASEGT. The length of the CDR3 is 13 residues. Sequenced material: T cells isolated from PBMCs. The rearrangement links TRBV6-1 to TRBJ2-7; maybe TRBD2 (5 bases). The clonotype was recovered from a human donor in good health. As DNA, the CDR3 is TGTGCCAGCAGTGCAGGACTGAACTACGAGCAGTACTTC. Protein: CASSAGLNYEQYF.